Shown below are 26 T cell receptor beta chains from a single sample sequenced in a study of T-cell reconstitution after alpha-beta-depleted transplantation in children. The TCRbeta library incorporated unique molecular identifiers. TCRdb reprocessed the PCR reads with MiXCR, giving one entry per CDR3 protein. Of 500,000 or so distinct CDR3 sequences in the sample, over 10% were seen once. This material consisted of PBMCs, mostly from graft donor cells, taken 180 days after TCRalphabeta/CD19-depleted stem cell transplant. The receptors come from a female patient aged 2-10 years who had a stem cell transplant for aplastic anemia, so the T cells may come from the graft donor.

This clonotype was counted ten times or more. This chain links TRBV20-1 with TRBJ1-2; D unresolved. Germline values: CDR1 DFQATT, CDR2 SNEGSKA (reference sequence). The CDR3 is 15 residues long. The V gene lost 1 base and the J gene lost 8 bases, with 20 bases spanning the gap. Here the CDR3 DNA reads TGCAGTGCTAGAGCCACCCCTTCCTCGGGTAGCGGCTACACCTTC. This encodes CSARATPSSGSGYTF.

This sequence joins TRBV6-2 or TRBV6-3 and TRBJ2-5; D gene ambiguous. The V gene lost 5 bases and the J gene lost 0 bases, with 10 bases spanning the gap. The germline CDR1 and CDR2 sequences are MNHEY and SVGEGT. This CDR3 spans 14 amino acids. The CDR3 spells CASSKRPDQETQYF. CDR3 DNA: TGTGCCAGCAGTAAGCGACCTGACCAAGAGACCCAGTACTTC.

This clonotype occurred a few times. V gene TRBV7-9 combines with J gene TRBJ2-1, with 13 bases aligning to TRBD2. The V segment lost 5 bases and the J segment 10 bases; nucleotides outside the gene matches: 5. The CDR3 is 14 residues long. Germline V gives CDR1 SEHNR, CDR2 FQNEAQ (reference sequence). The chain's CDR3 is CASSRRTSGSEQFF. The CDR3 DNA reads as TGTGCCAGCAGCCGGAGGACTAGCGGGAGCGAGCAGTTCTTC.

This clonotype was counted many times. The J gene is TRBJ2-5, the V gene TRBV5-8, with D possibly TRBD1 on 6 matching bases. With 2 bases removed from V and 5 bases from J, the gap between germline ends came to 13 bases. The CDR3 loop spans 14 amino acids. Germline V gene data show CDR1 as SGHTS and CDR2 as YDEGEE. Here the CDR3 reads CASSLTGIRETQYF. Written as DNA, the CDR3 is TGTGCCAGCAGCTTAACAGGGATCCGGGAGACCCAGTACTTC.

The rearrangement links TRBV6-5 to TRBJ2-1, with a possible D match to TRBD2 (5 bases). Germline V lookup: CDR1 MNHEY, CDR2 SVGAGI. The CDR3 is 14 amino acids. V was pared by 0 bases and J by 5 bases, with 8 bases between. DNA of the CDR3: TGTGCCAGCAGTTACTCGGGAGTAAACAATGAGCAGTTCTTC. Amino acids: CASSYSGVNNEQFF.

This clonotype was found many times. This chain connects TRBV20-1 to TRBJ2-1; D is undetermined. V gave up 3 bases and J gave up 0 bases, with 15 bases separating them. This CDR3 is built from 16 residues. Germline CDR1 and CDR2: DFQATT and SNEGSKA (reference sequence). CDR3 sequence reads: CSASRRTRPSYNEQFF. CDR3 coding DNA: TGCAGTGCTAGCAGGCGGACGCGTCCCTCCTACAATGAGCAGTTCTTC.

The rearrangement uses TRBV18 and TRBJ1-1, with 8 bases that match TRBD1. Germline CDR1 is KGHSH and CDR2 is LQKENI. After removal of 3 bases from V and 3 bases from J, the junction contained 3 bases not matched to a gene. The CDR3 has 14 amino acids. CDR3 protein: CASSPSDRDTEAFF. Here the CDR3 DNA reads TGTGCCAGCTCACCTTCGGACAGGGACACTGAAGCTTTCTTT.

The chain combines TRBV7-2 with TRBJ2-2; 12 bases agree with TRBD2. Germline lookup yields CDR1 SGHTA and CDR2 FQGNSA. V lost 8 bases, J lost 2 bases, and 12 bases stayed unmatched. This CDR3 is built from 18 residues. CDR3 bases: TGTGCCAGCCTGAGAGAACCGGGACTAGCGGGTAACACCGGGGAGCTGTTTTTT. Its translation is CASLREPGLAGNTGELFF.

This chain uses TRBV7-2 with TRBJ2-3; perhaps TRBD2 as D (5 bases). Germline V gene lookup returns CDR1 SGHTA and CDR2 FQGNSA. The CDR3 extends over 14 amino acids. V was shortened by 2 bases and J by 5 bases, with 11 bases between the two germline ends. The CDR3 sequence: CASSLRRGQDTQYF. The CDR3 DNA sequence: TGTGCCAGCAGCTTAAGGAGAGGGCAAGATACGCAGTATTTT.

This clonotype showed up many times. The CDR3 DNA reads as TGTGCCATCAGTGACAGGGGGCATGGCTACACCTTC. Residues: CAISDRGHGYTF. V is TRBV10-3 and J is TRBJ1-2; 8 positions match TRBD1. The CDR3 has 12 amino acids. The junction had 0 bases not matched to a gene; V was cut back by 3 bases and J by 6 bases. Per the germline V gene, CDR1 is ENHRY and CDR2 is SYGVKD.

This clonotype has just a few counts. The chain joins TRBV27 to TRBJ2-5; 8 bases fit TRBD2. Germline values: CDR1 MNHEY, CDR2 SMNVEV (reference sequence). This CDR3 is built from 15 residues. Trimming cost V 0 bases and J 5 bases; bases outside gene matches: 5. Written as DNA, the CDR3 is TGTGCCAGCAGTTTATCTGGCGGGAGGATGGAGACCCAGTACTTC. Its translation is CASSLSGGRMETQYF.

The genes are TRBV7-2 and TRBJ2-5; D is perhaps TRBD1 or TRBD2 (5 bases each). V lost 5 bases and J 7 bases, leaving 14 bases between the germline ends. CDR1 is SGHTA, CDR2 FQGNSA, per germline. The CDR3 has 13 amino acids. Written as DNA, the CDR3 is TGTGCCAGCAGCCCCGAGTGGGGGACGACCCAGTACTTC. Translating it yields CASSPEWGTTQYF.

This clonotype was seen only a few times. V is TRBV2 and J is TRBJ2-1, with 10 bases aligning to TRBD2. CDR1 SNHLY and CDR2 FYNNEI come from the germline V gene. The junction had 3 bases not matched to a gene; V was cut back by 4 bases and J by 6 bases. This CDR3 is built from 14 residues. CDR3 sequence (DNA): TGTGCCAGCAGTGGGCTAGCGGGGGTCAATGAGCAGTTCTTC. It yields the protein CASSGLAGVNEQFF. Full variable domain (missing parts from reference TRBV2 and TRBJ2-1): EPEVTQTPSHQVTQMGQEVILRCVPISNHLYFYWYRQILGQKVEFLVSFYNNEISEKSEIFDDQFSVERPDGSNFTLKIRSTKLEDSAMYFCASSGLAGVNEQFFGPGTRLTVL.

This clonotype was counted many times. J is TRBJ2-3 and V is TRBV20-1, with D maybe TRBD2 (6 bases). CDR3 length: 12 amino acids. CDR1 is DFQATT, CDR2 SNEGSKA, per germline (reference sequence). Trimming removed 3 bases at V and 6 bases at J, with 10 bases between. CDR3 in DNA: TGCAGTGCTAGGAGGCTAGCGGATACGCAGTATTTT. It encodes CSARRLADTQYF.

V is TRBV5-6 and J is TRBJ2-3, with TRBD2 as a possible D gene (5 bases). Germline values: CDR1 SGHDT, CDR2 YYEEEE. This CDR3 contains 16 residues. Trimming shortened V by 0 bases and J by 0 bases, and 11 bases separated the two germline ends. CDR3 in amino acids: CASSLAYGISTDTQYF. CDR3 DNA: TGTGCCAGCAGCTTGGCCTACGGGATCAGCACAGATACGCAGTATTTT. The variable domain in full, completed from reference TRBV5-6 and TRBJ2-3, reads DAGVTQSPTHLIKTRGQQVTLRCSPKSGHDTVSWYQQALGQGPQFIFQYYEEEERQRGNFPDRFSGHQFPNYSSELNVNALLLGDSALYLCASSLAYGISTDTQYFGPGTRLTVL.

The chain links TRBV7-8 to TRBJ2-5; the D is unclear. Germline CDR1 reads SGHVS; CDR2 reads FQNEAQ. V gave up 1 base and J gave up 4 bases, with 10 bases separating them. This CDR3 contains 14 residues. The DNA of the CDR3 is TGTGCCAGCAGCTTAGAGTATAGCTCAGAGACCCAGTACTTC. This codes for CASSLEYSSETQYF.

J is TRBJ2-5 and V is TRBV11-2, with D perhaps TRBD1 (6 bases). CDR1 SGHAT and CDR2 FQNNGV come from the germline V gene. V was cut by 2 bases and J by 5 bases, with 12 bases left in between. This CDR3 has 14 residues. The CDR3 region has the DNA TGTGCCAGCAGCTTATTGGGACACGGGGAGACCCAGTACTTC. It specifies CASSLLGHGETQYF.

Written as DNA, the CDR3 is TGTGCCAGCAGCTCCCCGGGACTAGCGGAAAACATTCAGTACTTC. This encodes CASSSPGLAENIQYF. This chain uses TRBV7-9 with TRBJ2-4; 11 bases fit TRBD2. The CDR3 runs to 15 residues. Trimming removed 4 bases from V and 5 bases from J; junction bases left unmatched: 4. Germline-derived CDR1 and CDR2 are SEHNR and FQNEAQ (reference sequence).

The chain uses TRBV29-1 and TRBJ2-7; TRBD2 matches 13 bases. The CDR3 is made up of 15 amino acids. In germline, CDR1 is SQVTM, CDR2 ANQGSEA. V shed 6 bases and J 2 bases; nucleotides not matched to a gene: 7. The chain's CDR3 is CSVSGLAGDPYEQYF. CDR3 DNA: TGCAGCGTCTCAGGACTAGCGGGAGACCCCTACGAGCAGTACTTC.

The chain employs TRBV4-2 and TRBJ2-5, with TRBD1 matching 7 bases. CDR3 length equals 16 residues. Germline trimming cut 0 bases from V and 3 bases from J; bases unmatched to any gene: 7. Germline loops: CDR1 LGHNA, CDR2 YNFKEQ. CDR3 sequence reads: CASSQDRGRNKETQYF. The DNA of the CDR3 is TGTGCCAGCAGCCAAGATAGGGGGCGAAATAAAGAGACCCAGTACTTC.

A few counts support this clonotype. V usage is TRBV27 and J usage is TRBJ2-7; D possibly corresponds to TRBD1 (6 bases). Per the germline V gene, CDR1 is MNHEY and CDR2 is SMNVEV (reference sequence). The CDR3 runs 14 residues. Trimming took off 7 bases at V and 1 base at J, with 14 bases between the two ends. CDR3 sequence reads: CASMQDRRSYEQYV. The CDR3 nucleotides read TGTGCCAGCATGCAGGACAGAAGGTCCTACGAGCAGTACGTC.

This clonotype was counted once. In nucleotides, the CDR3 is TGTGCCAGCAGTCCGGAATCAGATACGCAGTATTTT. Translation: CASSPESDTQYF. This rearrangement joins TRBV27 to TRBJ2-3; D not resolved. Trimming took 5 bases from V and 4 from J, leaving 7 bases between them. CDR1 is MNHEY and CDR2 is SMNVEV in the germline V gene (reference sequence). This CDR3 spans 12 amino acids.

This clonotype was seen just once. The rearrangement joins TRBV12-3 or TRBV12-4 to TRBJ2-3, with TRBD2 identical over 11 bases. CDR3 length equals 20 residues. Losses at the gene ends were 6 bases for V and 1 base for J; bases not matched to a gene: 18. CDR3 DNA sequence: TGTGCCAGCAGCTGGGCCTTGGGGACTAGCGGCCTTCGTGGCACAGATACGCAGTATTTT. The encoded protein is CASSWALGTSGLRGTDTQYF.

This chain links TRBV7-8 with TRBJ2-5, with 7 bases lining up with TRBD2. From germline, CDR1 is SGHVS and CDR2 FQNEAQ. Trimming cost V 5 bases and J 0 bases; bases outside gene matches: 9. CDR3 length equals 16 residues. Here the CDR3 reads CASSPLGRGYQETQYF. The DNA for the CDR3 is TGTGCCAGCAGCCCCTTGGGGCGGGGGTACCAAGAGACCCAGTACTTC.

This chain uses TRBV14 with TRBJ2-5, with 8 bases lining up with TRBD1. The germline gives CDR1 SGHDN, CDR2 FVKESK. The CDR3 has 15 amino acids. With 3 bases clipped from V and 4 bases from J, the junction kept 7 bases outside the gene matches. As DNA, the CDR3 is TGTGCCAGCAGCCAGTCGTCAGGGGGCTCAGAGACCCAGTACTTC. The encoded protein is CASSQSSGGSETQYF.

The rearrangement uses TRBV5-1 and TRBJ2-3; 9 bases are shared with TRBD2. The V segment lost 2 bases and the J segment 2 bases; nucleotides outside the gene matches: 6. The CDR3 contains 16 residues. Germline assignment: CDR1 SGHRS and CDR2 YFSETQ. CDR3 coding DNA: TGCGCCAGCAGCTTTGGGCGGGGGGGATCCACAGATACGCAGTATTTT. Amino acid sequence: CASSFGRGGSTDTQYF.